This TCR beta chain was identified in a study of T cells expressing NK-cell markers. Findings and caveats of the study: A handful of donors showed these clonotypes also leading the CD3+CD56-NKG2C+ fraction.

TCRdb re-called the 5' RACE reads; every CDR3 protein appears as one record, without DNA. The sample table sets out 150,000 to 180,000 distinct CDR3 sequences. As concerns this clonotype: The antigen is not known.

This CDR3 is built from 14 residues. Per the germline V gene, CDR1 is LNHDA and CDR2 is SQIVND (reference sequence). The chain employs TRBV19 and TRBJ1-1. The sample comprised blood T cells: a sorted CD56 or NKG2C T cell subset, CD4+ or CD8+ T cells, or bulk PBMC T cells (not recorded which). The TCR comes from a woman aged 45-59 years in good health. This CDR3 reads CASSLGGGATEAFF.